The 27 T cell receptor beta chains in this list originate from one sample, sequenced in a study of CD8+ T cells in alopecia areata. Sorting relied on CD4, CD8alpha, NKG2D, NKG2ACE and other markers applied to pooled cutaneous lymph node cells. RNA extraction and reverse transcription yielded cDNA as sequencing template. Using immunoSEQ multiplex PCR, the repertoire was profiled, and TCRdb retains in-frame clones only, with some absent. Altogether more than 250,000 clones were found in the sample, and no singletons occur. Sequencing used CD4+ T cells sorted from a lymph node. These TCRs come from a C3H/HeJ mouse with alopecia areata. MHC haplotype of the strain: H2-k.

Concerning this clone itself: Gene names follow the mouse nomenclature. The missing CDR3 end, 4 residues past where the read stops, is filled in from the germline J gene. The genes are TRBV17 and TRBJ1-1, with no clear D. This CDR3 contains 13 residues. The V and J ends lost 1 base and 4 bases respectively, with 7 bases between them. Per the germline V gene, CDR1 is MNHDT and CDR2 is YYDKIL. The CDR3 is CASSRVGITEVFF. The CDR3 bases that were read are TGTGCTAGCAGTAGAGTGGGGATCACA.

This clone turned up a few times. Genes and germline are mouse. The CDR3 end lies 4 residues beyond the end of the read and is filled in from the germline J gene. This chain links TRBV5 with TRBJ2-5; D may be TRBD1 (5 bases). Trimming took 0 bases from V and 2 from J, leaving 9 bases between them. Germline CDR1 is LGHNA and CDR2 is YNLKQL (reference sequence). The length of the CDR3 is 15 residues. The CDR3 is CASSQDPGSQDTQYF. The part of the CDR3 DNA that was read is TGTGCCAGCAGCCAAGATCCAGGGAGCCAAGAC.

This clone occurred a few times. Mouse gene names apply. The read gets to within 4 residues of the CDR3 end, and the germline J gene fills in the rest. The chain combines TRBV19 with TRBJ1-4; perhaps TRBD1 as D (6 bases). The germline gives CDR1 FNHDT, CDR2 SITEND (reference sequence). The CDR3 sequence is 13 residues long. This chain's CDR3 is CASSIKTGERLFF. CDR3 DNA (partial): TGTGCCAGCAGTATTAAGACAGGCGAA.

As concerns this clone: Gene names denote mouse genes. The read terminates 4 residues ahead of where the CDR3 ends, so the germline J gene completes it. This chain links TRBV19 with TRBJ2-1; 8 bases are shared with TRBD2. Germline V gives CDR1 FNHDT, CDR2 SITEND (reference sequence). Losses at the gene ends were 2 bases for V and 4 bases for J; bases not matched to a gene: 5. CDR3 length: 15 residues. CDR3 protein: CASSILAGGYAEQFF. The covered CDR3 bases are TGTGCCAGCAGTATCCTCGCTGGGGGGTATGCT.

This clone was seen more than once but under ten times. Genes and germline are mouse. The observed sequence ends 4 residues before the CDR3 terminus, with the missing tail filled in from the germline J gene. V gene TRBV19 combines with J gene TRBJ2-1, with 11 bases aligning to TRBD2. In germline, CDR1 is FNHDT, CDR2 SITEND (reference sequence). The CDR3 length is 15 residues. V lost 5 bases to trimming and J lost 3 bases; unmatched junction nucleotides: 4. CDR3 DNA, as far as it was read: TGTGCCAGCAGGCCTGACTGGGGGGGCTATGCT. Protein product: CASRPDWGGYA. The whole CDR3 protein is CASRPDWGGYAEQFF.

This clone turned up a few times. The genes and germline here are from mouse. The read terminates 4 residues ahead of where the CDR3 ends, so the germline J gene completes it. V is TRBV13-1 and J is TRBJ2-1, with 12 bases aligning to TRBD2. This CDR3 has 17 amino acids. The junction had 7 bases not matched to a gene; V was cut back by 0 bases and J by 6 bases. The germline V gene encodes CDR1 NSHNY and CDR2 SYGAGN. The sequenced CDR3 bases are TGTGCCAGCAGTGATGTGGGACTGGGGGGAGGGGGTGCT. This encodes CASSDVGLGGGGA. The entire CDR3 is CASSDVGLGGGGAEQFF.

As for this clone: Gene names refer to mouse genes. The read ends 4 residues shy of where the CDR3 ends; the end is completed using the germline J gene. V and J are TRBV1 and TRBJ2-2, with 12 nucleotides matching TRBD2. There are 17 residues in the CDR3. The germline V gene has CDR1 NSQYPW and CDR2 LRSPGD (reference sequence). V shed 3 bases, J shed 1 base, and the junction held 3 bases outside the gene matches. The CDR3 bases that were read are TGCACCTGCAGTGCCGGACTGGGGGGGGGAAACACCGGG. It encodes CTCSAGLGGGNTG. The whole CDR3 protein is CTCSAGLGGGNTGQLYF.

This clone turned up a few times. Gene and germline names: mouse. The read comes to an end 4 residues before the CDR3 does, leaving the germline J gene to fill in the end. This chain joins TRBV13-3 and TRBJ1-2; 8 nucleotides agree with TRBD1. Germline CDR1 is NNHDY and CDR2 is SYVADS. The CDR3 length is 14 residues. CDR3 sequence: CASSDQGARDDYTF. CDR3 DNA, as far as it was read: TGTGCCAGCAGTGATCAGGGGGCGAGGGAC.

This clone was found many times. The gene symbols are mouse symbols. The read ends 4 residues shy of where the CDR3 ends; the end is completed using the germline J gene. V gene TRBV13-2 combines with J gene TRBJ1-2; 8 bases match TRBD1. The germline CDR1 and CDR2 sequences are NNHNN and SYGAGS (reference sequence). This CDR3 spans 14 amino acids. The ends lost 0 bases at V and 4 bases at J; junction bases unmatched: 2. The CDR3 DNA, read in part, is TGTGCCAGCGGTGATGCACAGGGGGGCTCC. This translates into CASGDAQGGS. The whole CDR3 sequence is CASGDAQGGSDYTF.

As concerns this clone: Mouse germline and gene names are used. The read comes to an end 4 residues before the CDR3 does, leaving the germline J gene to fill in the end. Other DNA sequences within the sample encode an identical CDR3. The chain recombines TRBV1 with TRBJ2-3; D might be TRBD2 (5 bases). This CDR3 has 15 residues. V dropped 0 bases and J dropped 3 bases, with 10 bases sitting between them. The germline V gene encodes CDR1 NSQYPW and CDR2 LRSPGD (reference sequence). Here the CDR3 reads CTCSADLLGAETLYF. The CDR3 DNA, read in part, is TGCACCTGCAGTGCAGATCTCCTGGGAGCAGAA.

This clone was observed a handful of times. Mouse gene names and germline throughout. The read terminates 4 residues ahead of where the CDR3 ends, so the germline J gene completes it. The same CDR3 arises from other DNA sequences in this sample as well. The rearrangement uses TRBV5 and TRBJ2-1; D is unclear. The CDR3 length is 12 residues. Trimming cost V 4 bases and J 1 base, with 2 bases left between them. Germline assignment: CDR1 LGHNA and CDR2 YNLKQL (reference sequence). The covered CDR3 bases are TGTGCCAGCAGCCTGAACTATGCT. Protein sequence: CASSLNYA. The CDR3 in full is CASSLNYAEQFF.

With respect to this clone: Mouse gene names and germline throughout. The read comes to an end 4 residues before the CDR3 does, leaving the germline J gene to fill in the end. The same CDR3 arises from other DNA sequences in this sample as well. The chain couples TRBV5 to TRBJ1-2, with D maybe TRBD1 (6 bases). The CDR3 totals 13 residues. From germline, CDR1 is LGHNA and CDR2 YNLKQL (reference sequence). V dropped 4 bases and J dropped 1 base, with 7 bases sitting between them. CDR3 DNA (partial): TGTGCCAGCAGCCCGGGACAAAACTCC. This codes for CASSPGQNS. In full, the CDR3 reads CASSPGQNSDYTF.

This clone was recorded a few times. Here the gene names and germline are mouse. The missing CDR3 end, 4 residues past where the read stops, is filled in from the germline J gene. The gene calls are TRBV19 and TRBJ2-1, with 11 bases identical to TRBD2. The trim removed 3 bases at V and 3 bases at J, leaving 2 bases unmatched. Germline values: CDR1 FNHDT, CDR2 SITEND (reference sequence). CDR3 length: 15 residues. This CDR3 is CASSRGLGAYAEQFF. The DNA read from the CDR3 is TGTGCCAGCAGTAGGGGACTGGGGGCCTATGCT.

To note about this clone: The genes and germline here are from mouse. The CDR3 end falls 4 residues outside the read, so it is completed with the germline J gene. The chain joins TRBV5 to TRBJ2-5, with TRBD2 matching over 10 bases. Germline V lookup: CDR1 LGHNA, CDR2 YNLKQL (reference sequence). The CDR3 runs to 15 residues. The CDR3 DNA, read in part, is TGTGCCAGCAGCCAACTGGGGGGGCGCGAAGAC. This encodes CASSQLGGRED. The whole CDR3 region reads CASSQLGGREDTQYF.

Concerning this clone itself: Genes here carry mouse names. The sequenced fragment ends 4 residues before the CDR3 boundary, so the rest is inferred from the germline J gene. The chain is built from TRBV19 and TRBJ2-5; 8 positions agree with TRBD1. CDR1 is FNHDT, CDR2 SITEND, per germline (reference sequence). The CDR3 covers 14 residues. The part of the CDR3 DNA that was read is TGTGCCAGCAGTATCCCGGACAGGGCGGAC. The encoded protein is CASSIPDRAD. From start to end, the CDR3 is CASSIPDRADTQYF.

This clone was seen only a few times. The genes and germline here are from mouse. Read coverage stops 4 residues before the CDR3 terminus; the germline J gene supplies the remainder. The chain links TRBV13-1 to TRBJ1-2, with TRBD1 as a possible D gene (6 bases). The V and J ends lost 6 bases and 0 bases respectively, with 12 bases between them. CDR1 NSHNY and CDR2 SYGAGN come from the germline V gene. This CDR3 spans 14 amino acids. CDR3 region: CASTQGPANSDYTF. The covered CDR3 bases are TGTGCCAGCACACAGGGCCCCGCAAACTCC.

Only a few counts were recorded for this clone. Gene names denote mouse genes. The read is 4 residues too short to cover the CDR3 end, so that end is filled in from the germline J gene. The sample holds other DNA sequences that translate to the same CDR3. The chain recombines TRBV19 with TRBJ1-2; D is possibly TRBD1 (6 bases). Per the germline V gene, CDR1 is FNHDT and CDR2 is SITEND (reference sequence). The CDR3 covers 13 residues. Trimming took off 2 bases at V and 4 bases at J, with 9 bases between the two ends. Incomplete CDR3 DNA: TGTGCCAGCAGTATTAGGGGGTCCTCC. Translated: CASSIRGSS. The whole CDR3 sequence is CASSIRGSSDYTF.

There are a few counts of this clone. All gene names here are mouse names. The read ends 4 residues early relative to the CDR3; the germline J gene fills the gap. The rearrangement links TRBV19 to TRBJ2-1; tentatively, D is TRBD2 (5 bases). The CDR3 is 15 residues long. CDR1 is FNHDT, CDR2 SITEND, per germline (reference sequence). V was shortened by 2 bases and J by 0 bases, with 9 bases between the two germline ends. The CDR3 protein is CASSIAGPNYAEQFF. The CDR3 bases that were read are TGTGCCAGCAGTATCGCTGGGCCTAACTATGCT.

This clone has only a few counts. Gene names are mouse gene names. The read terminates 4 residues ahead of where the CDR3 ends, so the germline J gene completes it. The chain joins TRBV13-3 to TRBJ1-1; TRBD1 is a possible D gene (6 bases). The germline gives CDR1 NNHDY, CDR2 SYVADS. The CDR3 runs 13 residues. CDR3 in amino acids: CASSDLGALEVFF. Partial CDR3 DNA: TGTGCCAGCAGTGATCTGGGGGCCTTA.

Remarks on this clone: Mouse names are used for the genes. The CDR3 goes on 4 residues after the read ends, and that part is filled in from the germline J gene. The chain is built from TRBV17 and TRBJ2-1; unclear D gene. This CDR3 has 13 amino acids. The V gene lost 2 bases and the J gene lost 3 bases, with 5 bases spanning the gap. The germline V gene encodes CDR1 MNHDT and CDR2 YYDKIL. CDR3 bases read: TGTGCTAGCAGTAGACTTATCTATGCT. Protein product: CASSRLIYA. The CDR3, in full, reads CASSRLIYAEQFF.

This clone was seen more than once but under ten times. Gene names follow the mouse nomenclature. The read falls 4 residues short of the CDR3 end, and the missing part is taken from the germline J gene. Other DNA sequences from this sample encode an identical CDR3 as well. The genes are TRBV13-1 and TRBJ1-2; D gene uncertain. In germline, CDR1 is NSHNY, CDR2 SYGAGN. V was trimmed by 3 bases and J by 2 bases, leaving 8 bases between them. CDR3 size: 13 residues. CDR3 bases read: TGTGCCAGCAGTGCGACAACGAACTCC. Translated: CASSATTNS. The complete CDR3 reads CASSATTNSDYTF.

This clone came up a few times. Mouse gene names and germline throughout. The read is 3 residues too short to cover the CDR3 end, so that end is filled in from the germline J gene. Other DNA sequences in this sample translate to the same CDR3. The chain couples TRBV1 to TRBJ1-6, with a tentative D call TRBD1 (6 bases). TRBJ1-6 carries the ORF label, with uncertain function. CDR3 length: 15 amino acids. V shed 0 bases and J shed 4 bases, with 7 bases lying between them. In germline, CDR1 is NSQYPW, CDR2 LRSPGD (reference sequence). This CDR3 is CTCSADQGYNSPLYF. Partial CDR3 DNA: TGCACCTGCAGTGCAGATCAGGGGTATAATTCGCCC.

On this clone itself: Here the gene names and germline are mouse. The sequenced fragment ends 4 residues before the CDR3 boundary, so the rest is inferred from the germline J gene. Other DNA sequences in this sample translate to the same CDR3. This chain connects TRBV5 to TRBJ2-2; D not certain. Trimming took 4 bases from V and 0 from J, leaving 9 bases between them. This CDR3 comprises 15 residues. CDR1 and CDR2 (germline): LGHNA, YNLKQL (reference sequence). The chain's CDR3 is CASSRDISNTGQLYF. The part of the CDR3 DNA that was read is TGTGCCAGCAGCCGCGACATATCAAACACCGGG.

This clone was detected a few times. The germline and genes are mouse ones. The read ends 4 residues shy of where the CDR3 ends; the end is completed using the germline J gene. The chain couples TRBV19 to TRBJ1-1; 8 nucleotides line up with TRBD1. The CDR3 totals 13 residues. Germline V gene sequence: CDR1 FNHDT, CDR2 SITEND (reference sequence). CDR3 bases read: TGTGCCAGCAGCCGACAGGGGACACCA. It is translated as CASSRQGTP. The CDR3 as a whole reads CASSRQGTPEVFF.

This clone was recorded a few times. Mouse names are used for the genes. Coverage ceases 4 residues before the CDR3 finishes, and the germline J gene fills in the end. Other DNA sequences from this sample encode an identical CDR3 as well. The rearrangement uses TRBV1 and TRBJ1-2, with 7 bases matching TRBD1. Germline CDR1 is NSQYPW and CDR2 is LRSPGD (reference sequence). J lost 1 base, V lost 3 bases, and 2 bases had no gene match. The CDR3 has 14 amino acids. Incomplete CDR3 DNA: TGCACCTGCAGTGCTAGGGACAGAAACTCC. Translating gives CTCSARDRNS. The complete CDR3 protein is CTCSARDRNSDYTF.

This clone was picked up a small number of times. Gene labels here are mouse ones. The read ends 4 residues shy of where the CDR3 ends; the end is completed using the germline J gene. The chain employs TRBV12-1 and TRBJ1-2; 8 positions agree with TRBD1. Unmatched junction bases numbered 6, after V lost 0 bases and J lost 1 base. CDR3 length equals 16 residues. Germline V gene sequence: CDR1 SGHSN, CDR2 HYEKVE. The CDR3 protein is CASSLGAGGGNSDYTF. CDR3 bases read: TGTGCCAGCTCTCTCGGGGCAGGGGGCGGAAACTCC.

This clone was detected only a few times. These gene names are mouse names. The sequence runs out 4 residues before the end of the CDR3; the remainder is reconstructed from the germline J gene. The chain uses TRBV13-3 and TRBJ2-1, with D tentatively TRBD1 (6 bases). Germline values: CDR1 NNHDY, CDR2 SYVADS. V was shortened by 6 bases and J by 0 bases, with 7 bases between the two germline ends. The CDR3 is made up of 13 amino acids. CDR3 bases read: TGTGCCAGCAACAGGGATAACTATGCT. Amino acid sequence: CASNRDNYA. The complete CDR3 sequence is CASNRDNYAEQFF.